The 3 T cell receptor beta chains reported below all come from one sample, sequenced in a study of blood T cell repertoires in COVID-19. The repertoire was sequenced with immunoSEQ multiplex PCR; TCRdb's copy has only in-frame clones and lacks some. This sample has around 280,000 clones, with roughly 87% found just once. Material for sequencing was PBMCs or T cells enriched from blood (not recorded which). Receptor source: a woman aged 35 to 49 who had recovered from COVID-19.

The rearrangement joins TRBV28 to TRBJ2-4, with a weak D call TRBD2 (6 bases). Germline V gene data show CDR1 as MDHEN and CDR2 as SYDVKM. The CDR3 is 17 amino acids. V gave up 5 bases and J gave up 3 bases, with 20 bases separating them. The CDR3 region has the DNA TGTGCCAGCAGTCCCCCCAGAGGAGGGAGTTTCAAAAACATTCAGTACTTC. Amino acids: CASSPPRGGSFKNIQYF.

Worth noting for this clone: Other DNA variants within this sample encode the same CDR3. This sequence joins TRBV18 and TRBJ2-1; D is possibly TRBD2 (5 bases). This CDR3 is built from 14 residues. Per the germline V gene, CDR1 is KGHSH and CDR2 is LQKENI. The V and J ends lost 0 bases and 4 bases respectively, with 7 bases between them. The CDR3 spells CASSPPGSYNEQFF. The CDR3 DNA follows: TGTGCCAGCTCACCACCGGGGAGTTACAATGAGCAGTTCTTC.

The J gene is TRBJ2-1, the V gene TRBV27; 8 nucleotides line up with TRBD2. CDR3 size: 14 residues. CDR1 MNHEY and CDR2 SMNVEV come from the germline V gene (reference sequence). Trimming cost V 9 bases and J 9 bases; bases outside gene matches: 13. The CDR3 DNA is TGTGCCAGTTCGATTGGAGCGGGAGCCGGTGAGCAGTTCTTC. It encodes CASSIGAGAGEQFF.